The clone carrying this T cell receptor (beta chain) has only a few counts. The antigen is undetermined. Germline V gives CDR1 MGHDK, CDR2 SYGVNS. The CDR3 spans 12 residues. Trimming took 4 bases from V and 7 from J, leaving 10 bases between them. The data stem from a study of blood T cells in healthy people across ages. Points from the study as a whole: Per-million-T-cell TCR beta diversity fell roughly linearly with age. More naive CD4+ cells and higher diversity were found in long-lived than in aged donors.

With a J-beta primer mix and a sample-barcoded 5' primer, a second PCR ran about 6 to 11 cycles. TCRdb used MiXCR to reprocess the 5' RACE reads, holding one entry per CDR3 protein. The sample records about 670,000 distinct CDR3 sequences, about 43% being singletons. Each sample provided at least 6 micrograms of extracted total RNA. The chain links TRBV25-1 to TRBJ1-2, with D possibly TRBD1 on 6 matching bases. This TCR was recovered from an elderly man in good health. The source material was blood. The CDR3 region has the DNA TGTGCCAGCAGTGGGGGGACATCTGGCTACACCTTC. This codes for CASSGGTSGYTF.